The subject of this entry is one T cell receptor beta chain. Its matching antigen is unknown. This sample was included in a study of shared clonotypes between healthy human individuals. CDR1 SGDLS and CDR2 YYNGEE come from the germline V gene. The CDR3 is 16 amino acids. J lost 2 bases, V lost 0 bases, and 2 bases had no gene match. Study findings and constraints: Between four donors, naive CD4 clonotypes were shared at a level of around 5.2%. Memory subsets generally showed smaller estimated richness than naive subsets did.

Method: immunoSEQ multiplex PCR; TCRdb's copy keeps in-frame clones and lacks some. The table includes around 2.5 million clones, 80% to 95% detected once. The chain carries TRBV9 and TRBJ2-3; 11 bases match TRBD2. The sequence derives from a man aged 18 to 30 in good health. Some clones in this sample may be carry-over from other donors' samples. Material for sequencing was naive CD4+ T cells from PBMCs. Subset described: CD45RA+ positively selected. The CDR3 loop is CASSVVAGGITDTQYF. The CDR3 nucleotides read TGTGCCAGCAGCGTAGTAGCGGGAGGGATCACAGATACGCAGTATTTT.